The sequence of this TCR beta chain was determined in a study of graft-versus-host responses after intestinal transplantation. Generated by immunoSEQ multiplex PCR, the TCRdb table keeps only in-frame clones and is missing some. This table has about 99,000 clones, 85% to 95% appearing once. In regard to this clone: Its antigen is as yet unknown.

There are 13 residues in the CDR3. The V segment lost 3 bases and the J segment 5 bases; nucleotides outside the gene matches: 1. Germline CDR1 and CDR2: SGHTS and YDEGEE. General study findings and limits: Graft-versus-host to host-versus-graft clonal ratios in allografts were high in patients with graft-donor T cell macrochimerism.

The specimen comprised unstimulated CD8+ T cells sorted from spleen or lymph node cells, sampled before transplant. The source of this sequence is a human donor who was the organ donor for an intestinal transplant. V is TRBV5-8 and J is TRBJ2-5, with TRBD1 matching 10 bases. The CDR3 is CASSWTGGETQYF. DNA for the CDR3: TGTGCCAGCAGCTGGACAGGGGGGGAGACCCAGTACTTC.